This T cell receptor (beta chain) is drawn from a study of regulatory T cells in long-lasting Graves disease. The time point was: persistent/refractory GD, antithyroid drugs over 5 years with positive TRAb. The TCR library was prepared using RNA isolated from PBMCs. Sequencing libraries for TCR beta were prepared with iRepertoire HTBI primers and Arm-PCR of CDR3 regions. In TCRdb, the multiplex PCR reads were re-called with MiXCR into one record per CDR3 protein. The sample has roughly 450,000 distinct CDR3 sequences, around 20% seen once. Material: peripheral blood mononuclear cells (PBMCs), obtained when the disease was refractory, from a patient treated with antithyroid drugs. The TCR was taken from a female donor with Graves disease.

The CDR3 bases are TGCGCCAGCAGCTTGGCTAGCGGGAGGGGGGATGAGCAGTTCTTC. Its translation: CASSLASGRGDEQFF. J is TRBJ2-1 and V is TRBV5-1, with 12 bases identical to TRBD2. CDR3 size: 15 residues. J gave up 8 bases and V 0 bases, and 3 bases lay outside the gene matches. Germline lookup yields CDR1 SGHRS and CDR2 YFSETQ.